This passage covers 25 T cell receptor beta chains from one sample sequenced in a study of identical twins. Each CDR3 protein gets one entry after TCRdb re-called the 5' RACE reads with MiXCR. The sample consists of 500,000 to 600,000 distinct CDR3 sequences, 22% of them appearing once. These data were also reused for a study on T cells expressing NK-cell markers.

Source material: CD4+ T cells sorted from blood. These receptors were taken from a woman under 30 in good health.

The V call is TRBV5-5, the J call TRBJ2-2; D may be TRBD1 or TRBD2 (5 bases each). Germline CDR1 and CDR2: SGHKS and YYEKEE (reference sequence). V was shortened by 6 bases and J by 2 bases, with 14 bases between the two germline ends. The CDR3 length is 15 residues. CDR3 region: CASNTPGTNTGELFF. The CDR3 DNA reads as TGTGCCAGCAACACGCCCGGGACCAACACCGGGGAGCTGTTTTTT.

The rearrangement uses TRBV5-1 and TRBJ2-7; D perhaps matches TRBD1 (6 bases). This CDR3 spans 14 amino acids. Germline CDR1 and CDR2: SGHRS and YFSETQ. With 4 bases removed from V and 0 bases from J, the gap between germline ends came to 11 bases. In DNA, the CDR3 is TGCGCCAGCAGCCCTGACAGGCCCTCCTACGAGCAGTACTTC. It is translated as CASSPDRPSYEQYF. Complete variable domain (other parts from reference TRBV5-1 and TRBJ2-7): KAGVTQTPRYLIKTRGQQVTLSCSPISGHRSVSWYQQTPGQGLQFLFEYFSETQRNKGNFPGRFSGRQFSNSRSEMNVSTLELGDSALYLCASSPDRPSYEQYFGPGTRLTVT.

The rearrangement joins TRBV9 to TRBJ2-5, with 7 positions matching TRBD2. The CDR3 consists of 17 residues. Trimming cost V 0 bases and J 3 bases; bases outside gene matches: 11. CDR1 SGDLS and CDR2 YYNGEE come from the germline V gene. As DNA, the CDR3 is TGTGCCAGCAGCGTAGGTGCCACAGCGGGAATGGAAGAGACCCAGTACTTC. Its translation is CASSVGATAGMEETQYF.

This clonotype was picked up a small number of times. The J gene is TRBJ2-3, the V gene TRBV28; 14 bases align to TRBD2. This CDR3 comprises 17 residues. Germline CDR1 and CDR2: MDHEN and SYDVKM. The V and J ends lost 7 bases and 3 bases, in that order; junction bases with no gene match: 9. CDR3 nucleotide sequence: TGTGCCAGCACCAATCCGGGACTAGCGGGAGTAACAGATACGCAGTATTTT. It yields the protein CASTNPGLAGVTDTQYF.

V gene TRBV12-3 or TRBV12-4 combines with J gene TRBJ2-2; D remains ambiguous. Trimming stripped 7 bases from V and 4 bases from J, with 13 bases between. The CDR3 is 14 residues long. The CDR3 spells CASTRSQATGELFF. The CDR3 bases are TGTGCCAGCACCAGGTCCCAGGCCACCGGGGAGCTGTTTTTT.

This clonotype has just a few counts. J is TRBJ1-6 and V is TRBV5-5; 7 positions agree with TRBD1. V lost 4 bases to trimming and J lost 8 bases; unmatched junction nucleotides: 9. This CDR3 has 15 residues. In germline, CDR1 is SGHKS, CDR2 YYEKEE (reference sequence). The DNA for the CDR3 is TGTGCCAGCAGCATCTTCGACAGGGATGATTCACCCCTCCACTTT. This sequence encodes CASSIFDRDDSPLHF.

V usage is TRBV20-1 and J usage is TRBJ2-5; possibly TRBD1 for D (6 bases). Per germline, CDR1 DFQATT and CDR2 SNEGSKA (reference sequence). Deletions cut 2 bases from V and 6 bases from J, with 10 bases between. CDR3 length: 12 amino acids. The DNA for the CDR3 is TGCAGTGCTAGAATGGGGGCTAAGACCCAGTACTTC. It is translated as CSARMGAKTQYF.

CDR3 loop: CSANLLAGGSADTQYF. In nucleotides, the CDR3 is TGCAGTGCTAACCTACTAGCGGGAGGGAGTGCAGATACGCAGTATTTT. V gene TRBV20-1 combines with J gene TRBJ2-3, with 13 bases fitting TRBD2. This CDR3 is 16 amino acids long. With 4 bases clipped from V and 4 bases from J, the junction kept 8 bases outside the gene matches. Germline loops: CDR1 DFQATT, CDR2 SNEGSKA (reference sequence).

This sequence joins TRBV7-6 and TRBJ2-3; D possibly corresponds to TRBD2 (5 bases). The CDR3 totals 14 residues. Trimming took 5 bases from V and 6 from J, leaving 15 bases between them. Germline V lookup: CDR1 SGHVS, CDR2 FNYEAQ. CDR3 DNA: TGTGCCAGCAGCGCCGGACTTCGGAGGGATACGCAGTATTTT. This encodes CASSAGLRRDTQYF. The variable domain in full, with the rest retrieved from reference TRBV7-6 and TRBJ2-3, is GAGVSQSPRYKVTKRGQDVALRCDPISGHVSLYWYRQALGQGPEFLTYFNYEAQQDKSGLPNDRFSAERPEGSISTLTIQRTEQRDSAMYRCASSAGLRRDTQYFGPGTRLTVL.

The CDR3 DNA follows: TGCGCCAGCAGCTTGGGACTAGCGGGGGAACCTATTCATGAGCAGTTCTTC. It is translated as CASSLGLAGEPIHEQFF. The chain links TRBV5-1 to TRBJ2-1; 12 nucleotides match TRBD2. The CDR3 runs to 17 residues. CDR1 is SGHRS, CDR2 YFSETQ, per germline. V trimming: 0 bases; J trimming: 8 bases; junction bases outside the gene matches: 9.

The V call is TRBV7-6, the J call TRBJ2-1; 8 positions match TRBD1. After removal of 5 bases from V and 6 bases from J, the junction contained 6 bases not matched to a gene. The germline CDR1 and CDR2 sequences are SGHVS and FNYEAQ. The CDR3 loop spans 14 amino acids. This CDR3 is CASSPNRGTNEQFF. DNA of the CDR3: TGTGCCAGCAGCCCCAACAGGGGGACCAATGAGCAGTTCTTC.

The chain joins TRBV25-1 to TRBJ2-4; TRBD1 matches at 7 bases. CDR1 MGHDK and CDR2 SYGVNS come from the germline V gene. The CDR3 contains 12 residues. The trim removed 6 bases at V and 4 bases at J, leaving 0 bases unmatched. The CDR3 nucleotides are TGTGCCAGCAGGGGACAGAAAAACATTCAGTACTTC. Protein sequence: CASRGQKNIQYF.

This clonotype was found a few times. The chain carries TRBV29-1 and TRBJ1-2; TRBD1 agrees at 8 bases. The germline V gene has CDR1 SQVTM and CDR2 ANQGSEA. Trimming took 2 bases from V and 4 from J; bases not matched to a gene: 12. The CDR3 length is 16 residues. The CDR3 spells CSVEIGRGRRGYGYTF. CDR3 DNA: TGCAGCGTTGAAATTGGCAGGGGGCGCCGGGGCTATGGCTACACCTTC.

This clonotype was seen more than once but under ten times. The CDR3 sequence: CASNSHNEQFF. The DNA for the CDR3 is TGTGCCAGCAACTCACACAATGAGCAGTTCTTC. The chain carries TRBV7-2 and TRBJ2-1; D is unclear. The CDR3 has 11 residues. From germline, CDR1 is SGHTA and CDR2 FQGNSA. V lost 7 bases to trimming and J lost 5 bases, with 6 bases between them.

The gene calls are TRBV12-3 or TRBV12-4 and TRBJ1-1; D is unclear. CDR3 length: 13 amino acids. V shed 6 bases and J shed 6 bases, with 14 bases lying between them. CDR3 nucleotide sequence: TGTGCCAGCAGAACCCCTCCGGGGTCTGAAGCTTTCTTT. Translated, it gives CASRTPPGSEAFF.

The table lists this clonotype with many counts. At one end, the junction sequence differs from germline, possibly due to a read error. This chain connects TRBV5-1 to TRBJ2-7; D is undetermined. The CDR3 spans 11 residues. Germline values: CDR1 SGHRS, CDR2 YFSETQ. The CDR3 bases are TGTGCCAGCAGCTCAGGAGTAGAGCAGTACTTC. It is translated as CASSSGVEQYF.

The chain recombines TRBV5-6 with TRBJ2-2, with unresolved D. The CDR3 runs 17 residues. Looked up from germline, CDR1 is SGHDT and CDR2 is YYEEEE. The V end was cut by 0 bases, the J end by 4 bases, with 16 bases between. The CDR3 spells CASSLGAEPYRTGELFF. CDR3 bases: TGTGCCAGCAGCTTGGGTGCAGAGCCCTACCGCACCGGGGAGCTGTTTTTT.

This sequence joins TRBV6-5 and TRBJ1-2, with a tentative D call TRBD1 (5 bases). Germline-derived CDR1 and CDR2 are MNHEY and SVGAGI. With 2 bases removed from V and 7 bases from J, the gap between germline ends came to 14 bases. The CDR3 runs 14 residues. The CDR3: CASSYEWGFSGYTF. In nucleotides, the CDR3 is TGTGCCAGCAGTTACGAATGGGGGTTCTCTGGCTACACCTTC.

This clonotype was seen more than once but under ten times. The rearrangement links TRBV7-2 to TRBJ2-3; D is unresolved. V lost 2 bases and J lost 12, with 12 bases in between. This CDR3 is 12 amino acids long. Germline V lookup: CDR1 SGHTA, CDR2 FQGNSA. The CDR3 DNA is TGTGCCAGCAGCTTATTAGCCGAGTTTCAGTATTTT. This gives the protein CASSLLAEFQYF.

This chain uses TRBV24-1 with TRBJ2-5; 8 nucleotides agree with TRBD2. CDR3 length equals 15 residues. Germline V gives CDR1 KGHDR, CDR2 SFDVKD. Germline trimming cut 6 bases from V and 5 bases from J; bases unmatched to any gene: 10. The CDR3, as DNA: TGTGCCACCAGTCGGCGCCGGGGGGGCCTGGAGACCCAGTACTTC. Protein sequence: CATSRRRGGLETQYF.

The J gene is TRBJ2-5, the V gene TRBV11-2, with 15 positions matching TRBD2. Per the germline V gene, CDR1 is SGHAT and CDR2 is FQNNGV. The CDR3 runs 17 residues. Trimming cost V 5 bases and J 2 bases; bases outside gene matches: 6. The CDR3 sequence is CASSKGLAGGRQETQYF. The CDR3, as DNA: TGTGCCAGCAGCAAGGGACTAGCGGGAGGAAGACAAGAGACCCAGTACTTC.

This clonotype was seen only a few times. This chain joins TRBV9 and TRBJ1-2; TRBD1 aligns across 7 bases. The V segment lost 3 bases and the J segment 0 bases; nucleotides outside the gene matches: 2. The CDR3 extends over 14 amino acids. Germline CDR1 is SGDLS and CDR2 is YYNGEE. For the CDR3, the DNA is TGTGCCAGCAGCGCGGGACAGACTAACTATGGCTACACCTTC. The encoded protein is CASSAGQTNYGYTF.

This sequence joins TRBV3-1 and TRBJ2-1; TRBD1 matches 10 bases. V lost 2 bases and J lost 7; bases outside the gene matches: 14. Germline V gene lookup returns CDR1 LGHDT and CDR2 YNNKEL (reference sequence). The CDR3 extends over 18 amino acids. The DNA of the CDR3 is TGTGCCAGCAGCCAAATGGGGCGCGGGACAGGGGTATCAAATGAGCAGTTCTTC. As protein: CASSQMGRGTGVSNEQFF.

V and J are TRBV18 and TRBJ2-2, with TRBD2 matching 12 bases. Looked up from germline, CDR1 is KGHSH and CDR2 is LQKENI. The junction had 5 bases not matched to a gene; V was cut back by 2 bases and J by 4 bases. CDR3 size: 17 residues. CDR3 nucleotides: TGTGCCAGCTCACCAGGAGGACTAGCGGGGACCACCGGGGAGCTGTTTTTT. Translation: CASSPGGLAGTTGELFF.

The chain joins TRBV12-3 or TRBV12-4 to TRBJ2-7; 10 bases fit TRBD2. CDR3 length equals 18 residues. V gave up 0 bases and J gave up 6 bases; unmatched junction bases: 14. CDR3 bases: TGTGCCAGCAGTTTAGCGCTTTCTAGCGGGGGACCGTCGGGCGAGCAGTACTTC. As protein: CASSLALSSGGPSGEQYF.